This entry lists 10 T cell receptor beta chains sequenced from one sample in a study of CD8+CD57+ T cells in acquired aplastic anemia. Genomic DNA templated the TCR beta VDJ and CDR3 profiling. TCRdb reanalysed the reads using MiXCR and keeps one entry per CDR3 protein. The profile shows over 150,000 distinct CDR3 sequences, roughly three fifths of them singletons. Those patients picked for sequencing had displayed CD8+CD57+ cell expansion on flow cytometry. Sequenced sample: sorted CD4+, CD8+, or CD8+CD57+ T cells (not recorded which) from PBMCs. These receptors were collected from a human donor with aplastic anemia.

The chain combines TRBV12-3 or TRBV12-4 with TRBJ2-7, with 7 bases that match TRBD1. The ends lost 8 bases at V and 10 bases at J; junction bases unmatched: 11. This CDR3 is 12 amino acids long. CDR3 region: CASSSGTVEQYF. The CDR3 nucleotides read TGTGCCAGCTCCTCTGGGACAGTCGAACAGTACTTC.

A remark on this clonotype: One junction end does not reproduce the germline sequence, and a read error may be involved. The chain couples TRBV7-9 to TRBJ2-1; D not resolved. Looked up from germline, CDR1 is SEHNR and CDR2 is FQNEAQ (reference sequence). This CDR3 comprises 17 residues. The CDR3 DNA is TGTGTCAGCAGCTTAGATTTTGGGTCCTTCTCCTACAATGAGCAGTTCTTC. This encodes CVSSLDFGSFSYNEQFF.

CDR3 sequence: CASSLEGTFYNEQFF. Here the CDR3 DNA reads TGTGCCAGCAGCTTAGAGGGGACATTCTACAATGAGCAGTTCTTC. The chain has TRBV7-9 and TRBJ2-1; possibly TRBD1 for D (6 bases). V lost 1 base, J lost 3 bases, and 10 bases lay in between. This CDR3 region has 15 residues. Germline CDR1 reads SEHNR; CDR2 reads FQNEAQ (reference sequence).

The rearrangement joins TRBV12-3 or TRBV12-4 to TRBJ2-5; D call uncertain. The CDR3 loop spans 11 amino acids. Trimming took 2 bases from V and 7 from J, leaving 5 bases between them. The CDR3 DNA is TGTGCCAGCAGTTTAATGGGGACCCAGTACTTC. Translating it yields CASSLMGTQYF.

V usage is TRBV29-1 and J usage is TRBJ2-7; the match to TRBD1 covers 9 bases. The CDR3 consists of 14 residues. V dropped 7 bases and J dropped 6; count of bases not matched to a gene: 13. CDR1 is SQVTM and CDR2 is ANQGSEA in the germline V gene. CDR3 coding DNA: TGCAGCGCCCTGACCCGGGACAGGGTGAGCGAGCAGTACTTC. Translated: CSALTRDRVSEQYF.

This clonotype appeared once. V gene TRBV2 combines with J gene TRBJ1-5; D unresolved. This CDR3 has 14 residues. The ends were cut back, 6 bases at V and 12 bases at J, with 21 bases in the middle. Per germline, CDR1 SNHLY and CDR2 FYNNEI. The chain's CDR3 is CASRRSGLSPRQHF. The CDR3 bases are TGTGCCAGCAGACGGAGCGGACTCTCCCCACGCCAGCATTTT.

This clonotype was counted a few times. The V call is TRBV20-1, the J call TRBJ2-5; D gene unclear. The V gene's germline CDR1 is DFQATT and CDR2 SNEGSKA (reference sequence). V gave up 4 bases and J gave up 2 bases, with 8 bases separating them. The CDR3 sequence is 12 residues long. The CDR3 DNA reads TGCAGTGCTATAGGGATACAAGAGACCCAGTACTTC. This gives the protein CSAIGIQETQYF.

This clonotype is labeled as medium-sized. V gene TRBV7-8 combines with J gene TRBJ2-7; no definite D call. The CDR3 spans 12 residues. Germline V gives CDR1 SGHVS, CDR2 FQNEAQ. Trimming shortened V by 3 bases and J by 3 bases, and 6 bases separated the two germline ends. For the CDR3, the DNA is TGTGCCAGCAGCTTTGGGTACTACGAGCAGTACTTC. Residues: CASSFGYYEQYF. Filled out from reference TRBV7-8 and TRBJ2-7, the complete variable domain reads GAGVSQSPRYKVAKRGQDVALRCDPISGHVSLFWYQQALGQGPEFLTYFQNEAQLDKSGLPSDRFFAERPEGSVSTLKIQRTQQEDSAVYLCASSFGYYEQYFGPGTRLTVT.

This clonotype turned up a few times. This chain uses TRBV10-3 with TRBJ2-3; 7 nucleotides agree with TRBD1. CDR3 length: 15 amino acids. V lost 3 bases to trimming and J lost 3 bases; unmatched junction nucleotides: 6. CDR1 ENHRY and CDR2 SYGVKD come from the germline V gene. Here the CDR3 reads CAISDTGVGTDTQYF. CDR3 nucleotide sequence: TGTGCCATCAGTGATACAGGGGTTGGAACAGATACGCAGTATTTT.

This clonotype was counted ten times or more. The CDR3 nucleotides read TGTGCCAGCAGCCCAGAACAGGGAGGGAAAACTGAAGCTTTCTTT. Protein: CASSPEQGGKTEAFF. The V gene is TRBV7-9, the J gene TRBJ1-1; TRBD1 is a possible D gene (6 bases). The V gene lost 5 bases and the J gene lost 5 bases, with 18 bases spanning the gap. Germline V gene lookup returns CDR1 SEHNR and CDR2 FQNEAQ (reference sequence). This CDR3 contains 15 residues.